What follows is one T cell receptor (beta chain) and its context. Its target is unknown. Investigators merged groups given second doses at roughly 4 or roughly 12 weeks. This record belongs to a study of T cell responses to AZD1222 COVID-19 vaccine. Study-level results: It should be noted that donors were predominantly white British and more often female, and clonal diversity was possibly underestimated. Only 5 or 6 individuals given AZD1222 were seropositive at baseline.

Trimming pared 7 bases from V and 2 bases from J, leaving 8 bases between. Germline CDR1 is LNHDA and CDR2 is SQIVND (reference sequence). CDR3 length: 12 residues. The data were produced by immunoSEQ multiplex PCR, yet TCRdb's version contains in-frame clones alone and is incomplete. The table records tens of thousands of clones, approximately 91% of them present only once. The origin of this receptor is an adult who received the AZD1222 COVID-19 vaccine. The sample was peripheral blood, taken 28 days after the second AZD1222 dose. The V and J genes are TRBV19 and TRBJ1-1; D gene unclear. The CDR3 loop is CASNTRNTEAFF. The CDR3 coding sequence is TGTGCCAGTAACACGAGAAACACTGAAGCTTTCTTT. The whole variable domain, filled in from reference TRBV19 and TRBJ1-1, reads DGGITQSPKYLFRKEGQNVTLSCEQNLNHDAMYWYRQDPGQGLRLIYYSQIVNDFQKGDIAEGYSVSREKKESFPLTVTSAQKNPTAFYLCASNTRNTEAFFGQGTRLTVV.